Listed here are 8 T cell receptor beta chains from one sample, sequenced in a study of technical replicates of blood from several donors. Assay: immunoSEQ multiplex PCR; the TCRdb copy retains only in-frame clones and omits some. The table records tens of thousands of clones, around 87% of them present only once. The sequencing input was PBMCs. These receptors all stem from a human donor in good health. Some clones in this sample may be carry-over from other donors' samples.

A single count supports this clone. The CDR3, as DNA: TGCGCCAGCAGCCAAGAAGGTCTAGCGGGTCCCTACAATGAGCAGTTCTTC. This translates into CASSQEGLAGPYNEQFF. The V call is TRBV4-1, the J call TRBJ2-1, with 8 bases that match TRBD2. This CDR3 is 17 amino acids long. Germline V gene sequence: CDR1 MGHRA, CDR2 YSYEKL. J gave up 2 bases and V 0 bases, and 6 bases lay outside the gene matches.

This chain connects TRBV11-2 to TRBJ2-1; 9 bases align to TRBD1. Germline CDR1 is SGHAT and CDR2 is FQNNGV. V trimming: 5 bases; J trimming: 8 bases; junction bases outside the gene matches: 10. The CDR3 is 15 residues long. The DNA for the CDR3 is TGTGCCAGCAGCCCCGACTGGACAGGGGTCGATGAGCAGTTCTTC. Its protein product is CASSPDWTGVDEQFF.

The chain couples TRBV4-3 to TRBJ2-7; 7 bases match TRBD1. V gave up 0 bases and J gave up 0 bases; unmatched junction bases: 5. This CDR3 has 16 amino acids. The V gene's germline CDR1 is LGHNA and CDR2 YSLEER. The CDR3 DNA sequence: TGCGCCAGCAGCCAAGATCGAGGGGGCGCCTCCTACGAGCAGTACTTC. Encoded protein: CASSQDRGGASYEQYF.

The CDR3, as DNA: TGTGCTAGTGCCCGGGGGGGGAGCTCCTACGAGCAGTACTTC. Its translation: CASARGGSSYEQYF. The chain links TRBV12-5 to TRBJ2-7, with 8 bases aligning to TRBD2. The germline gives CDR1 LGHNT, CDR2 FRNRAP. This CDR3 is built from 14 residues. V shed 7 bases and J 0 bases; nucleotides not matched to a gene: 5.

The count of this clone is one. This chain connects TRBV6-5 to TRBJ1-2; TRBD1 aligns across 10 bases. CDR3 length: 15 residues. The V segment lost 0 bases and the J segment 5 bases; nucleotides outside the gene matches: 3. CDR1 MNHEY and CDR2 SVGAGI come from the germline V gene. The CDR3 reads CASSYSPGQGYGYTF. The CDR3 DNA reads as TGTGCCAGCAGTTACTCTCCGGGACAGGGGTATGGCTACACCTTC.

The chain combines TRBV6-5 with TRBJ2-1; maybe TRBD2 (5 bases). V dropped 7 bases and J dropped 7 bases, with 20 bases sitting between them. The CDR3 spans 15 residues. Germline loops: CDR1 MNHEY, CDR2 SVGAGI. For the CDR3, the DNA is TGTGCCAGCACCCCTGGTGAGCGGCGGTGGAATGAGCAGTTCTTC. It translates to CASTPGERRWNEQFF.

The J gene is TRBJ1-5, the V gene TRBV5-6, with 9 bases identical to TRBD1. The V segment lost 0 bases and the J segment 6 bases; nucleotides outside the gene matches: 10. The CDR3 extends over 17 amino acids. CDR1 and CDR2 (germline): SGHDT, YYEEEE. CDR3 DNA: TGTGCCAGCAGCTTGGGTAGCCTTACAGGGGGCGTTCAGCCCCAGCATTTT. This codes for CASSLGSLTGGVQPQHF.

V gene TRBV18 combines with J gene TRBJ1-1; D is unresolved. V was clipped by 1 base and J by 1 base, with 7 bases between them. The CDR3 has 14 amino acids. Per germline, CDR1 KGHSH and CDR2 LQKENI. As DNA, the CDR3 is TGTGCCAGCTCACCACAGGAGACGAACACTGAAGCTTTCTTT. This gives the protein CASSPQETNTEAFF.